Shown below are 13 T cell receptor beta chains from a single sample sequenced in a study of blood T cell repertoires in COVID-19. TCRdb's table, derived via immunoSEQ multiplex PCR, lists solely in-frame clones and lacks some. The sample has approximately 54,000 clones; 86% are singletons. Material: peripheral blood. The receptors shown here come from an elderly man with active COVID-19.

The chain recombines TRBV18 with TRBJ2-1; 8 bases agree with TRBD1. Germline values: CDR1 KGHSH, CDR2 LQKENI. The CDR3 totals 18 residues. The V gene end was trimmed by 5 bases and the J gene end by 6 bases; junction bases not matched to a gene: 18. For the CDR3, the DNA is TGTGCCAGCTCATTTAGGACAGGGCAGCGATCCGCCTCCAATGAGCAGTTCTTC. Its protein product is CASSFRTGQRSASNEQFF.

CDR3 coding DNA: TGTGCCAGCAGCCAAGAAACGACGGGACAACACTCGGGACTGTTTTTT. This encodes CASSQETTGQHSGLFF. The chain has TRBV3-1 (or the pseudogene TRBV3-2) and TRBJ1-4; TRBD1 is a possible D gene (6 bases). This CDR3 is built from 16 residues. Trimming removed 0 bases at V and 13 bases at J, with 21 bases between. CDR1 and CDR2 (germline): LGHDT, YNNKEL (reference sequence).

This chain connects TRBV6-2 or TRBV6-3 to TRBJ2-7, with TRBD1 as a possible D gene (6 bases). This CDR3 is built from 13 residues. The germline V gene has CDR1 MNHEY and CDR2 SVGEGT. V lost 6 bases and J 0 bases, leaving 9 bases between the germline ends. The CDR3: CASSTGNSYEQYF. For the CDR3, the DNA is TGTGCCAGCAGCACAGGGAACTCCTACGAGCAGTACTTC.

CDR3 coding DNA: TGTGCCAGTAGTCGGACAGGATTGTTGGATCAGCCCCAGCATTTT. Protein sequence: CASSRTGLLDQPQHF. The gene calls are TRBV19 and TRBJ1-5; 7 nucleotides agree with TRBD1. The CDR3 is 15 amino acids. The germline CDR1 and CDR2 sequences are LNHDA and SQIVND (reference sequence). With V trimmed by 5 bases and J by 5 bases, 9 bases remained unmatched. The full variable domain, completed using reference TRBV19 and TRBJ1-5, is DGGITQSPKYLFRKEGQNVTLSCEQNLNHDAMYWYRQDPGQGLRLIYYSQIVNDFQKGDIAEGYSVSREKKESFPLTVTSAQKNPTAFYLCASSRTGLLDQPQHFGDGTRLSIL.

This clone is termed medium-sized. The chain carries TRBV4-1 and TRBJ2-3; no clear D gene. V was pared by 1 base and J by 6 bases, with 8 bases between. CDR1 and CDR2 from the germline V gene are MGHRA and YSYEKL. The CDR3 consists of 13 residues. The chain's CDR3 is CASSQAQMDTQYF. The CDR3 nucleotides are TGCGCCAGCAGCCAAGCCCAGATGGATACGCAGTATTTT.

The chain recombines TRBV27 with TRBJ1-1; D not resolved. Germline-derived CDR1 and CDR2 are MNHEY and SMNVEV (reference sequence). V gave up 2 bases and J gave up 4 bases, with 14 bases separating them. The CDR3 contains 15 residues. The CDR3 nucleotides read TGTGCCAGCAGTTTAAATCCGGGGTCGAGCACTGAAGCTTTCTTT. Encoded protein: CASSLNPGSSTEAFF.

V gene TRBV6-6 combines with J gene TRBJ2-1, with 15 bases that match TRBD2. The trim removed 5 bases at V and 7 bases at J, leaving 9 bases unmatched. The CDR3 has 17 amino acids. Germline V CDR1 and CDR2: MNHNY, SVGAGI (reference sequence). CDR3 coding DNA: TGTGCCAGCAGTCTGGGACTAGCGGGAGGATCGGGGAATGAGCAGTTCTTC. It codes for CASSLGLAGGSGNEQFF.

The genes are TRBV6-5 and TRBJ1-2; 7 bases match TRBD1. The CDR3 loop spans 16 amino acids. Per germline, CDR1 MNHEY and CDR2 SVGAGI. With 0 bases clipped from V and 5 bases from J, the junction kept 9 bases outside the gene matches. The CDR3 sequence is CASSYSPGQRVYGYTF. CDR3 nucleotide sequence: TGTGCCAGCAGTTACTCGCCGGGACAGCGCGTATATGGCTACACCTTC.

This chain links TRBV9 with TRBJ1-2; 8 positions agree with TRBD1. The CDR3 contains 14 residues. CDR1 SGDLS and CDR2 YYNGEE come from the germline V gene. The V segment lost 2 bases and the J segment 6 bases; nucleotides outside the gene matches: 6. The CDR3 coding sequence is TGTGCCAGCAGCGTTACTACGACAGGGGATGGCTACACCTTC. This encodes CASSVTTTGDGYTF.

The V gene is TRBV5-1, the J gene TRBJ2-5; D is possibly TRBD2 (5 bases). Trimming shortened V by 6 bases and J by 3 bases, and 6 bases separated the two germline ends. The CDR3 runs 11 residues. CDR1 SGHRS and CDR2 YFSETQ come from the germline V gene. Written as DNA, the CDR3 is TGCGCCAGCACGGAGGAAGAGACCCAGTACTTC. Translated: CASTEEETQYF.

The rearrangement links TRBV28 to TRBJ2-7; TRBD1 matches at 7 bases. The CDR3 totals 14 residues. The germline CDR1 and CDR2 sequences are MDHEN and SYDVKM. Unmatched junction bases numbered 7, after V lost 6 bases and J lost 2 bases. CDR3 loop: CASSTGTATYEQYF. DNA of the CDR3: TGTGCCAGCAGCACCGGGACAGCTACCTACGAGCAGTACTTC. The whole variable domain, filled in from reference TRBV28 and TRBJ2-7, reads DVKVTQSSRYLVKRTGEKVFLECVQDMDHENMFWYRQDPGLGLRLIYFSYDVKMKEKGDIPEGYSVSREKKERFSLILESASTNQTSMYLCASSTGTATYEQYFGPGTRLTVT.

The sample holds a few counts of this clone. The V and J genes are TRBV28 and TRBJ1-6; perhaps TRBD1 as D (6 bases). Trimming removed 7 bases from V and 7 bases from J, with 14 bases in between. The CDR3 sequence is 14 residues long. Germline V gene lookup returns CDR1 MDHEN and CDR2 SYDVKM. DNA of the CDR3: TGTGCCAGCATCCTGGGGGGGCAGAATTCACCCCTCCACTTT. Its translation is CASILGGQNSPLHF.

The rearrangement joins TRBV6-5 to TRBJ1-5; the match to TRBD1 covers 9 bases. This CDR3 has 15 amino acids. Unmatched junction bases numbered 6, after V lost 6 bases and J lost 3 bases. Germline CDR1 and CDR2: MNHEY and SVGAGI. The CDR3 sequence: CASRHGTGPNQPQHF. CDR3 bases: TGTGCCAGCAGACATGGGACAGGGCCCAATCAGCCCCAGCATTTT.